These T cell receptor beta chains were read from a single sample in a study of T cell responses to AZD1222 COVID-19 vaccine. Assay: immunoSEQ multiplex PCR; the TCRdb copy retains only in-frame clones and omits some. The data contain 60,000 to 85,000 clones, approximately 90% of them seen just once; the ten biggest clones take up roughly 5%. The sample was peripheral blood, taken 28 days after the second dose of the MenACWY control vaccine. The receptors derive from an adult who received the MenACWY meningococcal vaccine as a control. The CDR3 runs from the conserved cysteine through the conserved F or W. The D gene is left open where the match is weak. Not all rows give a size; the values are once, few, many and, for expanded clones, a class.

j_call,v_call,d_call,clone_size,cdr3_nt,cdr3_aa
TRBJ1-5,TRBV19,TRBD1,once,TGTGCCAGTAGCGCAGGGGGAGGTGTACAGCCCCAGCATTTT,CASSAGGGVQPQHF
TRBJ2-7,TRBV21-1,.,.,TGTGCCAGCAGCACCCCGGTAGGGGGCCGAAGAAGCTCCTACGAGCAGTACTTC,CASSTPVGGRRSSYEQYF
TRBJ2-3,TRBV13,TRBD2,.,TGTGCCAGCAGTAACGTGGCTAGCGGGGGTCTTGCAGATACGCAGTATTTT,CASSNVASGGLADTQYF
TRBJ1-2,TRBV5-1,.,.,TGCGCCAGCAGCGGGGGACTAAAACTGGGCTACACCTTC,CASSGGLKLGYTF
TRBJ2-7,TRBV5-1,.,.,TGCGCCAGCCACTTCAGTCACAGCTCCTACGAGCAGTACTTC,CASHFSHSSYEQYF
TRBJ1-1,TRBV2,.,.,TGTGCCAGCAGTTGGGGGCTCACTGAAGCTTTCTTT,CASSWGLTEAFF
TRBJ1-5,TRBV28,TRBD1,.,TGTGCCAGCAGTCCTCCCGACAGGGGTAGCAATCAGCCCCAGCATTTT,CASSPPDRGSNQPQHF
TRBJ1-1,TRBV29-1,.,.,TGCAGCGTTGTACGTCCCGGGACTAGGAGCACTGAAGCTTTCTTT,CSVVRPGTRSTEAFF
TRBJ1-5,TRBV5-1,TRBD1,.,TGCGCCAGCAGCCCGGGACAGGGAAACCAGCCCCAGCATTTT,CASSPGQGNQPQHF
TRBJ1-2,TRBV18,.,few,TGTGCCAGCTCACCAGGTGAAGGCTATGGCTACACCTTC,CASSPGEGYGYTF
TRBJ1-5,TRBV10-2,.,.,TGCGCCAGCAGGAACTATGGCAATCAGCCCCAGCATTTT,CASRNYGNQPQHF
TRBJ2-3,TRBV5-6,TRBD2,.,TGTGCCAGCGCGGGGGGACGCCGGGATACGCAGTATTTT,CASAGGRRDTQYF
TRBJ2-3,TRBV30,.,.,TGTGCCTGGGGAATAGCCTGGGCGGGCAAGTATTTT,CAWGIAWAGKYF
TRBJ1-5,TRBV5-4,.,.,TGTGCCAGCAGCTTGGGCGGCCAGAGCAATCAGCCCCAGCATTTT,CASSLGGQSNQPQHF
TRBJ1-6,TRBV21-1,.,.,TGTGCCAGCAGCAAAGGGTCCGGAAATGGGGGGCCCAGTTCACCCCTCCACTTT,CASSKGSGNGGPSSPLHF
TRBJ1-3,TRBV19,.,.,TGTGCCAGTAGTAGCGCCGGAAACACCATATATTTT,CASSSAGNTIYF
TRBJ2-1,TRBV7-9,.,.,TGTGCCAGCAGCTTATCCCCTGAGCAGTTCTTC,CASSLSPEQFF
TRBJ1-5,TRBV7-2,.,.,TGTGCCAGCAGCTTAGTACCGGGTGGGAATCAGCCCCAGCATTTT,CASSLVPGGNQPQHF
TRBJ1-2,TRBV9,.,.,TGTGCCAGCAGCGTAGAGCCGGATAACTATGGCTACACCTTC,CASSVEPDNYGYTF
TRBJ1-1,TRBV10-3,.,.,TGTGCCATCAGTGAGTCAGGCAGGGCGAACACTGAAGCTTTCTTT,CAISESGRANTEAFF
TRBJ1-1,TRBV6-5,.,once,TGTGCCAGCAGTTACTCGGCTGCGAGGTCTGAAGCTTTCTTT,CASSYSAARSEAFF
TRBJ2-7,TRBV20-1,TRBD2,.,TGCAGTGCTAGTAATAGAGCGGGGGGCGGCGACGAGCAGTACTTC,CSASNRAGGGDEQYF
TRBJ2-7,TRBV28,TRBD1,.,TGTGCCAGCAGCAGGGGGGACAGGGGAGCGCTTACGCAGTACTTC,CASSRGDRGALTQYF
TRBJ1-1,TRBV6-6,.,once,TGTGCCAGCAGTAGGTCGGGGGGCGCCGACACTGAAGCTTTCTTT,CASSRSGGADTEAFF
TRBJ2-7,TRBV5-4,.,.,TGTGCCAGCAGCTTGGCACCAGGGGCTAGCTCCTACGAGCAGTACTTC,CASSLAPGASSYEQYF
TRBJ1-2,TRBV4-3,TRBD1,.,TGCGCCAGCAGCCCTGCCGACAGGGCCTATGGCTACACCTTC,CASSPADRAYGYTF
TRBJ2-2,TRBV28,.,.,TGTGCCAGCAGTTCGGCCGGGGAGCTGTTTTTT,CASSSAGELFF
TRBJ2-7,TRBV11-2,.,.,TGTGCCAGCAGCTTATTCCGGGGTCCCTCCTACGAGCAGTACTTC,CASSLFRGPSYEQYF
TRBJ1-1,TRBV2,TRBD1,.,TGTGCCAGCATCAGGGGGAGCATGAACACTGAAGCTTTCTTT,CASIRGSMNTEAFF
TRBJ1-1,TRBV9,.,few,TGTGCCAGCAGCGTAGAAATGGGGACTGAAGCTTTCTTT,CASSVEMGTEAFF
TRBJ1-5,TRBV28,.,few,TGTGCCAGCAGTTTAAAGGTCACAGAGAGGGGGAATAGCAATCAGCCCCAGCATTTT,CASSLKVTERGNSNQPQHF
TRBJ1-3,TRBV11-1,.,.,TGTGCCAGCGGGGAGGCCACGGCCGCCACCATATATTTT,CASGEATAATIYF
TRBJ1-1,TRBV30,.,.,TGTGCCTGGAGTCCTTCGACTCGAAACGCTGAAGCTTTCTTT,CAWSPSTRNAEAFF
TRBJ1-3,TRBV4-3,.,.,TGCGCCAGCAGCCAAGTTGGGACATTTGGAAACACCATATATTTT,CASSQVGTFGNTIYF
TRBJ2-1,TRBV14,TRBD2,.,TGTGCCAGCATGCCATGGGGGACTAGCGGGTCTGAGCAGTTCTTC,CASMPWGTSGSEQFF
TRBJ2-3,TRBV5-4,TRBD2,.,TGTGCCAGCAGCAGGGGACTAGCGGGGGTCACAGATACGCAGTATTTT,CASSRGLAGVTDTQYF
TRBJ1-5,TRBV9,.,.,TGTGCCAGCAGCGTAGAGGCAGGCGCAAATCAGCCCCAGCATTTT,CASSVEAGANQPQHF
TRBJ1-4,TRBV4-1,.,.,TGCGCCAGCAGCTTGCTCGGGATGAGAGTTGAAAAACTGTTTTTT,CASSLLGMRVEKLFF
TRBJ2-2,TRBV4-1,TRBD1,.,TGCGCCAGCAGCCAAGGACAGGGGGCGGCCGGGGAGCTGTTTTTT,CASSQGQGAAGELFF
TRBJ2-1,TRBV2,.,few,TGTGCCAGCAGTGAATGGGTGTCGGGCTCCTACAATGAGCAGTTCTTC,CASSEWVSGSYNEQFF
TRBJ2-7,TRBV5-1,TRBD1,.,TGCGCCAGCAGCTTGGAGACAGGGTCCTACGAGCAGTACTTC,CASSLETGSYEQYF